Included here is one TCR beta chain sequence, with context. Its antigen is not identified. Primers: 60 Vbeta forward and 13 Jbeta reverse. TCRdb's copy holds only in-frame clones and misses some; the assay was immunoSEQ multiplex PCR. The table shows approximately 100,000 clones, with around a tenth occurring only once. This sample was included in a study of cytomegalovirus exposure and HLA in healthy donors. The study's findings and limits: In a later analysis, a missense DCLRE1C variant was linked to TCR beta V- and J-gene trimming. In an earlier analysis, most TCR beta V segments were productive about 87% or about 30% of the time.

Germline CDR1 and CDR2: SNHLY and FYNNEI. V lost 7 bases and J lost 4, with 14 bases in between. CDR3 length: 14 amino acids. The sequence was collected from a man between 45 and 60 years old in good health and CMV-seropositive. Sequenced input: PBMCs. V and J are TRBV2 and TRBJ2-1; the D is unclear. CDR3 coding DNA: TGTGCCAGCACCTTCAGCGCGAATTACAATGAGCAGTTCTTC. Translated, it gives CASTFSANYNEQFF.